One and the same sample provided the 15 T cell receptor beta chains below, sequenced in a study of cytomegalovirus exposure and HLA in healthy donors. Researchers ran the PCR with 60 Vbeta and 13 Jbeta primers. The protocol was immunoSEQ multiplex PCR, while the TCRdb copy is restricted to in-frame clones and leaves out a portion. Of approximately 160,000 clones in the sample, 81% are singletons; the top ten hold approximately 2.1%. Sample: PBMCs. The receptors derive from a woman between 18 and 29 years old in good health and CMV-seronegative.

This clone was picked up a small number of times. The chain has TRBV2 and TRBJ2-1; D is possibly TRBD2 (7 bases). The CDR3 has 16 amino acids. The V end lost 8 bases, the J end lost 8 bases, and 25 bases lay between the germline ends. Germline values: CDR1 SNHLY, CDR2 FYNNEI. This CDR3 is CASRPGGAGANYEQFF. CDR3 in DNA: TGTGCCAGCCGCCCGGGGGGCGCGGGCGCAAACTATGAGCAGTTCTTC.

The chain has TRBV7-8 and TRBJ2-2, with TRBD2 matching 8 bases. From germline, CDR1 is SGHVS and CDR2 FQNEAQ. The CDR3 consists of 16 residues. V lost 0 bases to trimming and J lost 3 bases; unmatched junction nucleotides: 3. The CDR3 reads CASSLAGTRDTGELFF. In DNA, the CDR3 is TGTGCCAGCAGCTTAGCTGGGACTAGGGACACCGGGGAGCTGTTTTTT.

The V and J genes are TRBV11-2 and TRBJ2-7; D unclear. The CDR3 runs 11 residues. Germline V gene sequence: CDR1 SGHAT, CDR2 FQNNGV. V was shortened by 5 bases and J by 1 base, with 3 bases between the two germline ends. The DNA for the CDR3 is TGTGCCAGCAGCCCATCCTACGAGCAGTACTTC. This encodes CASSPSYEQYF.

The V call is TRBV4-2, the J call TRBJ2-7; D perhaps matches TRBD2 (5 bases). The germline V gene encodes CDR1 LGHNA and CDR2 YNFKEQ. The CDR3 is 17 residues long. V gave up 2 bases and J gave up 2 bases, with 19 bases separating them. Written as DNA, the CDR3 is TGTGCCAGCAGCCAAAAGGAGGCTGGAGGCAGTGCCTACGAGCAGTACTTC. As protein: CASSQKEAGGSAYEQYF.

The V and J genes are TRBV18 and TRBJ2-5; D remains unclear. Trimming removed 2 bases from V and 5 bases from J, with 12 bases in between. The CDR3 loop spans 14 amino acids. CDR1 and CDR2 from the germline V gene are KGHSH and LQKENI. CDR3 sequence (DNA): TGTGCCAGCTCACCATTCTCAGGCGCGGAGACCCAGTACTTC. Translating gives CASSPFSGAETQYF.

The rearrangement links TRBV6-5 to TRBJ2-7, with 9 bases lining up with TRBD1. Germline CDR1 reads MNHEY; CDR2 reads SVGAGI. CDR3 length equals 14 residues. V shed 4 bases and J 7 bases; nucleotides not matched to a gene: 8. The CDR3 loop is CASSSWTGAGEQYF. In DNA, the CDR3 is TGTGCCAGCAGTTCTTGGACAGGGGCGGGGGAGCAGTACTTC.

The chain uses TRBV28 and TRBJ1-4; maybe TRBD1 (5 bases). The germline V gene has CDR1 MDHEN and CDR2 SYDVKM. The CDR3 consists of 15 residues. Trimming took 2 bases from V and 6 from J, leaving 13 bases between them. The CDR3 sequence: CASSLPGLGDEKLFF. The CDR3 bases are TGTGCCAGCAGTTTACCGGGACTGGGGGATGAAAAACTGTTTTTT.

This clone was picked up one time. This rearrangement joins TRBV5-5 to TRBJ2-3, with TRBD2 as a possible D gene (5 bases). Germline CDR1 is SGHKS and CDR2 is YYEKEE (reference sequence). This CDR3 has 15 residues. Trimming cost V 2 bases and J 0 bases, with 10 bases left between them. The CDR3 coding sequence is TGTGCCAGCAGCTTAGCGGTGCTTAGCACAGATACGCAGTATTTT. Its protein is CASSLAVLSTDTQYF.

This chain's CDR3 is CSVEGPSGGETQYF. In nucleotides, the CDR3 is TGCAGCGTTGAAGGTCCATCGGGGGGGGAGACCCAGTACTTC. This chain uses TRBV29-1 with TRBJ2-5; TRBD2 aligns across 8 bases. V lost 1 base and J lost 5; bases outside the gene matches: 6. The CDR3 totals 14 residues. Germline V gene sequence: CDR1 SQVTM, CDR2 ANQGSEA.

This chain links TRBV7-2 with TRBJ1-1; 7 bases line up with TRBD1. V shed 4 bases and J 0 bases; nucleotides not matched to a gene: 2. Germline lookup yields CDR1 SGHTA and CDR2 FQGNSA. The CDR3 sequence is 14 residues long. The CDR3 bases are TGTGCCAGCAGCTCAGGGGGTATGAACACTGAAGCTTTCTTT. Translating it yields CASSSGGMNTEAFF.

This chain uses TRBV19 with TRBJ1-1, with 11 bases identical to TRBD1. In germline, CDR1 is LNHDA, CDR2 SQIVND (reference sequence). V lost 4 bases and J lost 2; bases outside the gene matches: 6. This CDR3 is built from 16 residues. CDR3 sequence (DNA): TGTGCCAGTAGTACACGGGACAGGGGGGAAAACACTGAAGCTTTCTTT. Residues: CASSTRDRGENTEAFF. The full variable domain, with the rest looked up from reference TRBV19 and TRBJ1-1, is DGGITQSPKYLFRKEGQNVTLSCEQNLNHDAMYWYRQDPGQGLRLIYYSQIVNDFQKGDIAEGYSVSREKKESFPLTVTSAQKNPTAFYLCASSTRDRGENTEAFFGQGTRLTVV.

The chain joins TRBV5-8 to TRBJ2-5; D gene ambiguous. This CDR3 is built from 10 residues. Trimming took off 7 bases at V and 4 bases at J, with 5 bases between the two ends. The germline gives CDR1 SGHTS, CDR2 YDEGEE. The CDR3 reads CASPGETQYF. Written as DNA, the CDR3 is TGTGCCAGCCCAGGAGAGACCCAGTACTTC.

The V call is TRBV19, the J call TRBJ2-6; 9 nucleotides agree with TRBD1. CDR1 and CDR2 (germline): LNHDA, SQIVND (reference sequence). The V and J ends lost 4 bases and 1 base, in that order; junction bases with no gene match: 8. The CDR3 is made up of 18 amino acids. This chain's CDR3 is CASSTGQGRGSGANVLTF. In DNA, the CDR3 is TGTGCCAGTAGTACGGGACAGGGCAGGGGGTCTGGGGCCAACGTCCTGACTTTC.

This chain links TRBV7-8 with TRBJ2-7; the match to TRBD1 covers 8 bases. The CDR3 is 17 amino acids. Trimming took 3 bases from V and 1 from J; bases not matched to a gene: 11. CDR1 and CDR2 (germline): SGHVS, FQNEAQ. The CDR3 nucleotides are TGTGCCAGCAGCTTGAGGCGTCGACAGGGGTATTCCTACGAGCAGTACTTC. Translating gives CASSLRRRQGYSYEQYF. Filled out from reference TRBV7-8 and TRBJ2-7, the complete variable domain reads GAGVSQSPRYKVAKRGQDVALRCDPISGHVSLFWYQQALGQGPEFLTYFQNEAQLDKSGLPSDRFFAERPEGSVSTLKIQRTQQEDSAVYLCASSLRRRQGYSYEQYFGPGTRLTVT.

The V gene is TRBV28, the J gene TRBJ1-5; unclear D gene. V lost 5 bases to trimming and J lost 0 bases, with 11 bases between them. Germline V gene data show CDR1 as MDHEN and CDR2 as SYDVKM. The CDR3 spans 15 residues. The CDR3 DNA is TGTGCCAGCAGTCGGACTGTGTATAGCAATCAGCCCCAGCATTTT. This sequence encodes CASSRTVYSNQPQHF.